The T cell receptor beta chain under discussion was sequenced for a study of shared clonotypes between healthy human individuals. Study information: Each donor's CD8 memory used one plate, CD8 naive two, each CD4 subset three. Study outcomes and limitations: Blood was the only sampled material, and tissue repertoires likely differ.

Germline-derived CDR1 and CDR2 are GTSNPN and SVGIG (reference sequence). The CDR3 has 14 amino acids. V gave up 5 bases and J gave up 5 bases, with 15 bases separating them. Source study methods: Filtering differed, since immunoSEQ gave only junction sequences and no quality scores. This table comes from immunoSEQ multiplex PCR, and its TCRdb copy is limited to in-frame clones, with some not included. The DNA gave D and trimming, while V, J and clone size come from that table. Of around 1,100,000 clones in the sample, 60% to 85% are singletons; the top ten hold 0.85% to 1%. This clone appeared once. Its matching antigen is unknown.

The sequence derives from a man between 18 and 29 years old in good health. Some clones in this sample may be carry-over from other donors' samples. This rearrangement joins TRBV30 to TRBJ1-4, with a tentative D call TRBD1 (5 bases). Sequencing was performed on memory CD4+ T cells from PBMCs. The subset is: CD45RA-negative fraction. The CDR3 reads CAWSRDLRNEKLFF. The CDR3 nucleotides are TGTGCCTGGTCCCGGGACCTCCGCAATGAAAAACTGTTTTTT.